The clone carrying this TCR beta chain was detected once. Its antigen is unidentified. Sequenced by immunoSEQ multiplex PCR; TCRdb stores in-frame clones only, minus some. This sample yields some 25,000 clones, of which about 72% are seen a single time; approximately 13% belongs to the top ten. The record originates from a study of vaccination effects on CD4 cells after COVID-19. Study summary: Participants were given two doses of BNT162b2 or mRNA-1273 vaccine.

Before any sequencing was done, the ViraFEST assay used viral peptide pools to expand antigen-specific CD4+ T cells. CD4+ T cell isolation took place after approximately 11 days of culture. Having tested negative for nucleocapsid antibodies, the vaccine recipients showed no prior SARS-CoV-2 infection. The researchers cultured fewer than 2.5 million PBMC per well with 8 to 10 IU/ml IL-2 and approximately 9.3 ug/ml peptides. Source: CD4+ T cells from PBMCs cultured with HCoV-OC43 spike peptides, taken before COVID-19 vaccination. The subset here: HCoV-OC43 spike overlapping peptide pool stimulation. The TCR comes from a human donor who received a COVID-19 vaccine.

The CDR3 loop is CAWSGGPAFDRDGYGYTF. The CDR3, as DNA: TGTGCCTGGAGTGGGGGTCCCGCTTTTGACAGGGACGGATATGGCTACACCTTC. This chain connects TRBV30 to TRBJ1-2, with 7 bases matching TRBD1. The CDR3 is 18 residues long. Germline CDR1 and CDR2: GTSNPN and SVGIG (reference sequence). V lost 1 base, J lost 5 bases, and 19 bases stayed unmatched.